One sample yielded the 27 T cell receptor beta chains listed below, sequenced in a study of blood T cell repertoires in COVID-19. The protocol was immunoSEQ multiplex PCR, while the TCRdb copy is restricted to in-frame clones and leaves out a portion. The sample carries about 160,000 clones, approximately 88% recorded once. Specimen: PBMCs or T cells enriched from blood (not recorded which). The receptors shown here come from a woman in her forties or fifties who had recovered from COVID-19.

The CDR3 DNA is TGTGCCAGCAGCCGGACTCAGGACGGGCCCTACGAGCAGTACTTC. Translating gives CASSRTQDGPYEQYF. This chain uses TRBV7-6 with TRBJ2-7; the D gene is possibly TRBD2 (5 bases). Trimming cost V 5 bases and J 2 bases, with 16 bases left between them. Germline V CDR1 and CDR2: SGHVS, FNYEAQ. The CDR3 runs 15 residues.

The chain couples TRBV14 to TRBJ1-2, with 9 positions matching TRBD1. Losses at the gene ends were 0 bases for V and 8 bases for J; bases not matched to a gene: 7. Germline V gives CDR1 SGHDN, CDR2 FVKESK. This CDR3 spans 15 amino acids. The CDR3 sequence is CASSQDWGQGSGYTF. CDR3 nucleotides: TGTGCCAGCAGCCAAGATTGGGGACAGGGTAGCGGCTACACCTTC.

J is TRBJ1-1 and V is TRBV14; no reliable D call. Germline-derived CDR1 and CDR2 are SGHDN and FVKESK. Deletions cut 10 bases from V and 0 bases from J, with 12 bases between. CDR3 length: 13 amino acids. CDR3 region: CATDRGLNTEAFF. The CDR3 nucleotides read TGTGCCACCGACCGAGGGCTGAACACTGAAGCTTTCTTT. The variable domain in full, completed from reference TRBV14 and TRBJ1-1, reads EAGVTQFPSHSVIEKGQTVTLRCDPISGHDNLYWYRRVMGKEIKFLLHFVKESKQDESGMPNNRFLAERTGGTYSTLKVQPAELEDSGVYFCATDRGLNTEAFFGQGTRLTVV.

The chain is built from TRBV19 and TRBJ2-1; D might be TRBD2 (6 bases). Trimming stripped 2 bases from V and 7 bases from J, with 12 bases between. This CDR3 spans 14 amino acids. CDR1 is LNHDA and CDR2 is SQIVND in the germline V gene (reference sequence). CDR3 sequence: CASSITSNVNEQFF. The CDR3 DNA reads TGTGCCAGTAGTATAACTAGCAATGTAAATGAGCAGTTCTTC.

The chain combines TRBV24-1 with TRBJ2-2, with TRBD2 identical over 13 bases. V trimming: 5 bases; J trimming: 0 bases; junction bases outside the gene matches: 5. Germline assignment: CDR1 KGHDR and CDR2 SFDVKD. The CDR3 runs 18 residues. CDR3 amino acids: CATSGRTSGGPNTGELFF. Here the CDR3 DNA reads TGTGCCACCAGTGGACGGACTAGCGGGGGCCCGAACACCGGGGAGCTGTTTTTT.

This clone was recorded a few times. V is TRBV5-1 and J is TRBJ2-7, with a weak D call TRBD1 (6 bases). V lost 5 bases to trimming and J lost 5 bases, with 17 bases between them. Looked up from germline, CDR1 is SGHRS and CDR2 is YFSETQ. This CDR3 spans 14 amino acids. Here the CDR3 reads CASRNTGRGDEQYF. The CDR3 DNA follows: TGCGCCAGCAGGAATACAGGGAGAGGGGACGAGCAGTACTTC.

DNA for the CDR3: TGTGCCAGCAGCTACCACCCGACTAGCGGCAGCACAGATACGCAGTATTTT. The encoded protein is CASSYHPTSGSTDTQYF. V usage is TRBV13 and J usage is TRBJ2-3, with TRBD2 matching over 9 bases. Unmatched junction bases numbered 8, after V lost 4 bases and J lost 0 bases. CDR3 length equals 17 residues. The V gene's germline CDR1 is PRHDT and CDR2 FYEKMQ (reference sequence).

This clone occurred once. This sequence joins TRBV6-5 and TRBJ2-7; 8 bases are a match to TRBD1. CDR3 length: 13 amino acids. Germline loops: CDR1 MNHEY, CDR2 SVGAGI. Trimming at V came to 5 bases and at J to 5 bases, leaving 5 bases not matched to a gene. This chain's CDR3 is CASSPGTGHEQYF. The CDR3 DNA reads as TGTGCCAGCAGTCCCGGGACAGGCCACGAGCAGTACTTC.

This clone has just a few counts. The chain is built from TRBV30 and TRBJ1-2; D gene unclear. Trimming pared 1 base from V and 8 bases from J, leaving 20 bases between. The germline V gene encodes CDR1 GTSNPN and CDR2 SVGIG (reference sequence). The CDR3 loop spans 15 amino acids. CDR3: CAWSEVPTWVGGYTF. CDR3 coding DNA: TGTGCCTGGAGTGAAGTTCCGACATGGGTGGGCGGCTACACCTTC.

The J gene is TRBJ2-6, the V gene TRBV7-2; D is ambiguous. This CDR3 is 15 amino acids long. Trimming took 2 bases from V and 0 from J, leaving 5 bases between them. Per the germline V gene, CDR1 is SGHTA and CDR2 is FQGNSA. The CDR3 region is CASSLSSSGANVLTF. In nucleotides, the CDR3 is TGTGCCAGCAGCTTAAGTAGCTCTGGGGCCAACGTCCTGACTTTC.

This clone showed up just a few times. V gene TRBV6-7 combines with J gene TRBJ2-7, with 10 bases identical to TRBD1. TRBV6-7 is annotated as an ORF whose role is uncertain. This CDR3 is 16 amino acids long. After removal of 2 bases from V and 6 bases from J, the junction contained 10 bases not matched to a gene. The CDR3: CASSYLRDRGACEQYF. For the CDR3, the DNA is TGTGCCAGCAGTTACCTCCGGGACAGGGGTGCCTGCGAGCAGTACTTC.

Only one count was recorded for this clone. The chain links TRBV3-1 (or the pseudogene TRBV3-2) to TRBJ2-5; D might be TRBD1 (5 bases). V was clipped by 0 bases and J by 2 bases, with 13 bases between them. The CDR3 spans 16 residues. Germline V gene data show CDR1 as LGHDT and CDR2 as YNNKEL (reference sequence). CDR3 DNA: TGTGCCAGCAGCCAAGATAGGGGCCTCCAACAAGAGACCCAGTACTTC. It yields the protein CASSQDRGLQQETQYF.

The rearrangement joins TRBV19 to TRBJ1-4; TRBD1 matches at 9 bases. CDR3 length equals 14 residues. The V and J ends lost 8 bases and 2 bases, in that order; junction bases with no gene match: 3. Germline V gene lookup returns CDR1 LNHDA and CDR2 SQIVND (reference sequence). The CDR3 bases are TGTGCCAGTCGCACAGGGGGCACTAATGAAAAACTGTTTTTT. This codes for CASRTGGTNEKLFF.

The chain is built from TRBV5-8 and TRBJ1-5; possible D gene TRBD1, 6 bases. Germline lookup yields CDR1 SGHTS and CDR2 YDEGEE. The CDR3 contains 15 residues. Trimming cost V 3 bases and J 1 base, with 11 bases left between them. The CDR3 spells CASSSGQISNQPQHF. The CDR3 bases are TGTGCCAGCAGCTCCGGACAGATAAGCAATCAGCCCCAGCATTTT.

This chain links TRBV25-1 with TRBJ1-6; 8 nucleotides agree with TRBD1. The trim removed 4 bases at V and 6 bases at J, leaving 2 bases unmatched. The CDR3 is made up of 14 amino acids. The V gene's germline CDR1 is MGHDK and CDR2 SYGVNS. The CDR3 DNA reads TGTGCCAGCAGTGGGACAGGGTTTAATTCACCCCTCCACTTT. It is translated as CASSGTGFNSPLHF.

The chain uses TRBV7-2 and TRBJ1-5, with a tentative D call TRBD1 (5 bases). The CDR3 length is 16 residues. Trimming pared 5 bases from V and 0 bases from J, leaving 14 bases between. CDR1 is SGHTA and CDR2 is FQGNSA in the germline V gene. The CDR3 is CASSNRGQDSNQPQHF. CDR3 coding DNA: TGTGCCAGCAGCAACCGCGGACAAGATAGCAATCAGCCCCAGCATTTT.

The genes are TRBV19 and TRBJ1-5; D is uncertain. Germline-derived CDR1 and CDR2 are LNHDA and SQIVND (reference sequence). With 8 bases removed from V and 4 bases from J, the gap between germline ends came to 12 bases. The CDR3 contains 13 residues. CDR3 nucleotide sequence: TGTGCCAGTGATTTCGGTGCAAATCAGCCCCAGCATTTT. This gives the protein CASDFGANQPQHF.

V gene TRBV27 combines with J gene TRBJ1-2; D gene uncertain. Trimming shortened V by 0 bases and J by 4 bases, and 15 bases separated the two germline ends. Germline V gene data show CDR1 as MNHEY and CDR2 as SMNVEV (reference sequence). This CDR3 is 16 amino acids long. CDR3 sequence reads: CASSLSAKIGGYGYTF. Here the CDR3 DNA reads TGTGCCAGCAGTTTATCGGCTAAGATTGGCGGCTATGGCTACACCTTC.

This chain joins TRBV7-9 and TRBJ2-3; TRBD2 aligns across 13 bases. Germline-derived CDR1 and CDR2 are SEHNR and FQNEAQ (reference sequence). The CDR3 covers 15 residues. Unmatched junction bases numbered 13, after V lost 5 bases and J lost 14 bases. Written as DNA, the CDR3 is TGTGCCAGCAGCCCTTCGGCCGGACTAGCGGGGGATGGGTATTTT. Translating it yields CASSPSAGLAGDGYF.

This chain joins TRBV19 and TRBJ1-1; no clear D gene. The germline CDR1 and CDR2 sequences are LNHDA and SQIVND (reference sequence). The V and J ends lost 8 bases and 0 bases respectively, with 10 bases between them. The CDR3 loop spans 13 amino acids. CDR3 amino acids: CASSEGLNTEAFF. Here the CDR3 DNA reads TGTGCCAGTTCGGAGGGTCTGAACACTGAAGCTTTCTTT.

J is TRBJ1-4 and V is TRBV18; D may be TRBD1 (6 bases). V was clipped by 3 bases and J by 8 bases, with 13 bases between them. The CDR3 is 14 amino acids. Germline lookup yields CDR1 KGHSH and CDR2 LQKENI. CDR3 sequence reads: CASSPDRSQEKLFF. CDR3 DNA: TGTGCCAGCTCACCCGACAGGTCTCAAGAAAAACTGTTTTTT.

This chain uses TRBV7-2 with TRBJ1-1; D possibly corresponds to TRBD1 (5 bases). The CDR3 has 14 amino acids. Germline CDR1 and CDR2: SGHTA and FQGNSA. Trimming took off 5 bases at V and 1 base at J, with 11 bases between the two ends. The CDR3 is CASSVRGGNTEAFF. CDR3 DNA sequence: TGTGCCAGCAGCGTTCGCGGGGGGAACACTGAAGCTTTCTTT.

The gene calls are TRBV23-1 and TRBJ2-1, with a weak D call TRBD1 (5 bases). TRBV23-1 is an open reading frame, and its role is uncertain. CDR3 length: 14 amino acids. With 7 bases removed from V and 5 bases from J, the gap between germline ends came to 15 bases. The CDR3 coding sequence is TGCGCCAGCACCGCCAGGGATAGTCACAATGAGCAGTTCTTC. Translation: CASTARDSHNEQFF.

This clone was seen a handful of times. The gene calls are TRBV11-3 and TRBJ1-1; D unresolved. CDR3 length: 11 amino acids. V lost 1 base, J lost 11 bases, and 8 bases lay in between. The germline gives CDR1 SGHNT, CDR2 YENEEA. As DNA, the CDR3 is TGTGCCAGCAGCTTAGGGGCCGGCGCTTTCTTT. Translating it yields CASSLGAGAFF.

The chain has TRBV5-1 and TRBJ1-2, with D perhaps TRBD1 (5 bases). The germline V gene encodes CDR1 SGHRS and CDR2 YFSETQ. Between the trimmed V and J ends, which lost 4 bases and 7 bases, there was a span of 14 bases. CDR3 size: 13 residues. CDR3 sequence reads: CASSDPGGSGYTF. As DNA, the CDR3 is TGCGCCAGCAGCGACCCGGGGGGATCTGGCTACACCTTC.

The V and J genes are TRBV7-2 and TRBJ2-1, with 8 bases matching TRBD2. This CDR3 comprises 16 residues. V lost 4 bases, J lost 2 bases, and 7 bases stayed unmatched. The V gene's germline CDR1 is SGHTA and CDR2 FQGNSA. The CDR3 DNA is TGTGCCAGCAGCTATCAGAGCGGGGGCACCTACAATGAGCAGTTCTTC. Protein sequence: CASSYQSGGTYNEQFF.

This sequence joins TRBV15 and TRBJ1-1, with D possibly being TRBD1 (5 bases). This CDR3 is 15 amino acids long. CDR1 LNHNV and CDR2 YYDKDF come from the germline V gene (reference sequence). V was pared by 1 base and J by 6 bases, with 15 bases between. CDR3 amino acids: CATSRGGGSRAEAFF. The CDR3, as DNA: TGTGCCACCAGCAGAGGGGGGGGGAGCAGGGCTGAAGCTTTCTTT.